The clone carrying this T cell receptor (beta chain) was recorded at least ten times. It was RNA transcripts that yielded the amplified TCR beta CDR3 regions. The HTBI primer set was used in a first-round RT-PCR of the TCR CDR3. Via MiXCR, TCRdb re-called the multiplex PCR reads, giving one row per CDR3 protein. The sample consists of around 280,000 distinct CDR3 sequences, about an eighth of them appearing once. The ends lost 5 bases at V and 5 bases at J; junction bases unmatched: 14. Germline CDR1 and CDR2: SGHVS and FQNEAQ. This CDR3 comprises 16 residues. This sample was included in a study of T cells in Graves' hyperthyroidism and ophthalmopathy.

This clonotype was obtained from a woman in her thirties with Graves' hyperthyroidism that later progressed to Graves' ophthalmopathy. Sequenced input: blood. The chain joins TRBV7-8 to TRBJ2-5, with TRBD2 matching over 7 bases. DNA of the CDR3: TGTGCCAGCAGCCCCATTCATGCGGGAGACGGGGAGACCCAGTACTTC. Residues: CASSPIHAGDGETQYF.